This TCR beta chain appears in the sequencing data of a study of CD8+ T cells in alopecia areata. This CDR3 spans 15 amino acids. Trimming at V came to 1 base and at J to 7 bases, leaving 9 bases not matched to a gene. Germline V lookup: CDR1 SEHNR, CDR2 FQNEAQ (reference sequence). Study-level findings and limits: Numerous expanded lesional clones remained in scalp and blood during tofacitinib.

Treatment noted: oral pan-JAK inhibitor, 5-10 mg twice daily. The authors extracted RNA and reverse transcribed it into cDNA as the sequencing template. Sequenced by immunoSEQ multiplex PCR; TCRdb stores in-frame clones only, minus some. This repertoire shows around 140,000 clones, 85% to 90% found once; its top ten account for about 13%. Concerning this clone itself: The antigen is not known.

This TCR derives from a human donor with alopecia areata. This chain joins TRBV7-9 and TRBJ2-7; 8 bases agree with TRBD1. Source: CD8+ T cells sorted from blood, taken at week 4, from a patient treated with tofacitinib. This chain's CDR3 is CASSLGYRGEVEQYF. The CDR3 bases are TGTGCCAGCAGCTTAGGATACAGGGGGGAAGTGGAGCAGTACTTC.